Only a few counts were recorded for the clone carrying this TCR beta chain. The sample belongs to a study of PD-L1 blockade in urothelial cancer. Generated by immunoSEQ multiplex PCR, the TCRdb table keeps only in-frame clones and is missing some. The sample lists roughly 120,000 clones, 80% to 90% occurring once. CDR3 length equals 16 residues. Time point: peripheral blood 6 weeks after treatment start. The rearrangement uses TRBV21-1 and TRBJ1-5. TRBV21-1 is recorded as a pseudogene. The sequencing used PBMCs, collected around atezolizumab (anti-PD-L1) treatment. This sequence was found in a man aged 55-75 years with urothelial cancer. The CDR3 sequence is CASSKTGVYSNQPQHF. In DNA form, the CDR3 reads TGTGCCAGCAGCAAAACCGGGGTTTATAGCAATCAGCCCCAGCATTTT.